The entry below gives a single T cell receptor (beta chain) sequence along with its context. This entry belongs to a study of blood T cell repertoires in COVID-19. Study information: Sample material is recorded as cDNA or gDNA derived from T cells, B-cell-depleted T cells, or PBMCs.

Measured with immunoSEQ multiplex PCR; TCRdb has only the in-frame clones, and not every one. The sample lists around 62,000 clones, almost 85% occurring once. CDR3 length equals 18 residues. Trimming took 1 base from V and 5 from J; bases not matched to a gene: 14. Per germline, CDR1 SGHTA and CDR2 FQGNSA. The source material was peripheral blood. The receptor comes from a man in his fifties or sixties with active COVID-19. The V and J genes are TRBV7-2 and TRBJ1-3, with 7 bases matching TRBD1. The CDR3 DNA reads TGTGCCAGCAGCTTAGACGGCCCGGGAGGGACAGTAAGAAACACCATATATTTT. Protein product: CASSLDGPGGTVRNTIYF. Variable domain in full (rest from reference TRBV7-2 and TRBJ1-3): GAGVSQSPSNKVTEKGKDVELRCDPISGHTALYWYRQSLGQGLEFLIYFQGNSAPDKSGLPSDRFSAERTGGSVSTLTIQRTQQEDSAVYLCASSLDGPGGTVRNTIYFGEGSWLTVV.